Presented here are 2 T cell receptor beta chains from one specimen sequenced in a study of blood T cell repertoires in COVID-19. Here immunoSEQ multiplex PCR was the method, and the copy in TCRdb shows in-frame clones only, minus some. The sample carries 140,000 or so clones, 85% to 90% recorded once. The sequencing sample was made of PBMCs or T cells enriched from blood (not recorded which). These receptors were taken from a man in his 60s who had recovered from COVID-19.

V gene TRBV5-1 combines with J gene TRBJ2-1; 7 bases agree with TRBD2. V shed 0 bases and J 4 bases; nucleotides not matched to a gene: 4. The CDR3 contains 15 residues. Germline V gene lookup returns CDR1 SGHRS and CDR2 YFSETQ. CDR3 sequence: CASSLVSGEYNEQFF. The CDR3 bases are TGCGCCAGCAGCTTGGTAAGCGGGGAATACAATGAGCAGTTCTTC.

The gene calls are TRBV19 and TRBJ2-5, with D tentatively TRBD1 (5 bases). Trimming removed 3 bases from V and 4 bases from J, with 12 bases in between. The CDR3 consists of 14 residues. From germline, CDR1 is LNHDA and CDR2 SQIVND (reference sequence). The chain's CDR3 is CASSIGRDRETQYF. As DNA, the CDR3 is TGTGCCAGTAGTATCGGCAGGGATAGAGAGACCCAGTACTTC.